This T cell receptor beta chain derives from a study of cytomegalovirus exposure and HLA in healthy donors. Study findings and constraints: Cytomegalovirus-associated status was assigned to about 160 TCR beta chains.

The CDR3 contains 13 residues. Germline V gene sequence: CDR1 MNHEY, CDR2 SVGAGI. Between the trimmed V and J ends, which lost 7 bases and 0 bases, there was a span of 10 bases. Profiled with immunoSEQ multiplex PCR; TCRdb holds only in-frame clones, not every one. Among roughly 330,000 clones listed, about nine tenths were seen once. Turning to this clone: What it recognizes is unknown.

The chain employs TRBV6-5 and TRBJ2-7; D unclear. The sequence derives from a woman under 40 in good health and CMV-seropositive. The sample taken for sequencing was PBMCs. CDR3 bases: TGTGCCAGCACCCGACTGAACTCCTACGAGCAGTACTTC. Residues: CASTRLNSYEQYF.